This T cell receptor (beta chain) was obtained from a study of blood T cell repertoires in COVID-19. About the research overall: From the United States, Italy and Spain came samples of acute and convalescent COVID-19. PBMCs, B-cell-depleted T cells, or T cells provided the cDNA or gDNA that made up the material.

Germline-derived CDR1 and CDR2 are MNHEY and SVGAGI. Losses at the gene ends were 11 bases for V and 3 bases for J; bases not matched to a gene: 7. The CDR3 has 13 residues. In the original processing: Amplification of reference gene primers provided the estimated nucleated cell counts. Sequenced by immunoSEQ multiplex PCR; TCRdb stores in-frame clones only, minus some. D and trimming come from the DNA, and the V and J calls and clone size come from that table. The repertoire holds about 120,000 clones, roughly four fifths seen once, with 2% to 3% in the top ten. The sequence was collected from a man between 50 and 59 years old with acute or convalescent COVID-19. V usage is TRBV6-5 and J usage is TRBJ2-7, with TRBD1 matching over 10 bases. What was sequenced was peripheral blood. The CDR3 reads CACRDRGGYEQYF. CDR3 coding DNA: TGTGCCTGCCGGGACAGGGGCGGCTACGAGCAGTACTTC.